These 12 T cell receptor beta chains came from one sample sequenced in a study of blood T cell repertoires in COVID-19. Generated by immunoSEQ multiplex PCR, the TCRdb table keeps only in-frame clones and is missing some. The profile shows 300,000 to 400,000 clones, almost 85% of them singletons. Sequencing was carried out using peripheral blood. These receptors were obtained from a human donor in a cohort sampled during active COVID-19.

This clone was recorded once. The gene calls are TRBV7-9 and TRBJ2-7, with D perhaps matching TRBD1 (6 bases). V lost 4 bases to trimming and J lost 1 base, with 20 bases between them. CDR1 SEHNR and CDR2 FQNEAQ come from the germline V gene (reference sequence). This CDR3 spans 17 amino acids. In nucleotides, the CDR3 is TGTGCCAGCAGCTCCTTACACATGCTGGGACAATCCTACGAGCAGTACTTC. Protein sequence: CASSSLHMLGQSYEQYF.

V usage is TRBV6-2 or TRBV6-3 and J usage is TRBJ2-2, with TRBD2 as a possible D gene (5 bases). Trimming pared 3 bases from V and 2 bases from J, leaving 10 bases between. This CDR3 is built from 15 residues. The germline CDR1 and CDR2 sequences are MNHEY and SVGEGT. The CDR3 DNA follows: TGTGCCAGCAGTTATCGAGGGCTAAACACCGGGGAGCTGTTTTTT. This codes for CASSYRGLNTGELFF.

The gene calls are TRBV3-1 (or the pseudogene TRBV3-2) and TRBJ1-1; 8 bases are a match to TRBD1. The junction had 4 bases not matched to a gene; V was cut back by 2 bases and J by 5 bases. Per the germline V gene, CDR1 is LGHDT and CDR2 is YNNKEL (reference sequence). The CDR3 loop spans 14 amino acids. The CDR3 DNA reads as TGTGCCAGCAGCCAACGGACAGGGATTACTGAAGCTTTCTTT. It codes for CASSQRTGITEAFF.

The J gene is TRBJ1-2, the V gene TRBV30; 7 nucleotides agree with TRBD1. J was trimmed by 4 bases and V by 2 bases; bases with no gene match: 10. The CDR3 spans 15 residues. Germline V gives CDR1 GTSNPN, CDR2 SVGIG (reference sequence). CDR3 coding DNA: TGTGCCTGGAGTCCCTTGGGTGGACAGGTCTATGGCTACACCTTC. Translation gives CAWSPLGGQVYGYTF.

The gene calls are TRBV9 and TRBJ2-1, with 10 nucleotides matching TRBD1. Germline V CDR1 and CDR2: SGDLS, YYNGEE. This CDR3 is built from 18 residues. Trimming took 1 base from V and 8 from J; bases not matched to a gene: 15. In nucleotides, the CDR3 is TGTGCCAGCAGCGTATCCCCACCGCAGGACAGGGGGGAAGATGAGCAGTTCTTC. This translates into CASSVSPPQDRGEDEQFF.

This clone has a single count. The chain links TRBV4-1 to TRBJ2-7, with a weak D call TRBD2 (5 bases). Per germline, CDR1 MGHRA and CDR2 YSYEKL. The CDR3 totals 15 residues. Trimming cost V 0 bases and J 4 bases, with 13 bases left between them. CDR3 nucleotide sequence: TGCGCCAGCAGCCAAGAATCCCGGGGTAGTTACGAGCAGTACTTC. It encodes CASSQESRGSYEQYF.

This clone was counted a few times. The chain links TRBV2 to TRBJ2-1; tentative D call: TRBD1 (6 bases). Germline values: CDR1 SNHLY, CDR2 FYNNEI. The CDR3 loop spans 17 amino acids. The V end was cut by 1 base, the J end by 1 base, with 14 bases between. The CDR3 loop reads CASSEEATGLSYNEQFF. CDR3 DNA sequence: TGTGCCAGCAGTGAAGAAGCCACAGGGTTATCCTACAATGAGCAGTTCTTC.

J is TRBJ2-7 and V is TRBV30; D gene uncertain. This CDR3 is built from 13 residues. CDR1 and CDR2 from the germline V gene are GTSNPN and SVGIG (reference sequence). V was clipped by 2 bases and J by 6 bases, with 14 bases between them. DNA for the CDR3: TGTGCCTGGAGTCCGGGTTCCGAGTCCGAGCAGTACTTC. Translating it yields CAWSPGSESEQYF.

On this clone itself: At one end, the junction sequence differs from germline, possibly due to a read error. This sequence joins TRBV7-9 and TRBJ1-2; 7 bases align to TRBD1. The CDR3 runs 11 residues. CDR1 and CDR2 from the germline V gene are SEHNR and FQNEAQ (reference sequence). CDR3 coding DNA: TGTGCCAGCAGCTTAGGGACAGGTGAAGCCTTC. It yields the protein CASSLGTGEAF.

DNA of the CDR3: TGCGCCAGCAGCTTGGGGGCCGATGAGCAGTTCTTC. Its translation: CASSLGADEQFF. The chain links TRBV5-1 to TRBJ2-1; D gene ambiguous. Between the trimmed V and J ends, which lost 0 bases and 8 bases, there was a span of 6 bases. CDR1 and CDR2 (germline): SGHRS, YFSETQ. CDR3 length equals 12 residues.

The rearrangement joins TRBV24-1 to TRBJ2-1; D might be TRBD1 (5 bases). V lost 9 bases and J lost 6, with 14 bases in between. The germline V gene has CDR1 KGHDR and CDR2 SFDVKD. The CDR3 runs to 13 residues. CDR3 loop: CATAYGAINEQFF. The CDR3 nucleotides are TGTGCCACCGCTTATGGGGCAATCAATGAGCAGTTCTTC.

The chain carries TRBV5-1 and TRBJ2-3, with 7 positions matching TRBD2. V lost 3 bases to trimming and J lost 6 bases; unmatched junction nucleotides: 7. The CDR3 spans 14 residues. Germline V gene data show CDR1 as SGHRS and CDR2 as YFSETQ. As DNA, the CDR3 is TGCGCCAGCAGCTGGCGGGGGACTGGGGATACGCAGTATTTT. Translation: CASSWRGTGDTQYF.